This is a list of T cell receptor beta chains from one sample in a study of beta chain features in type 1 diabetes. Assay: immunoSEQ multiplex PCR; the TCRdb copy retains only in-frame clones and omits some. The sample includes over 100,000 clones, roughly 17% of them seen just once. The sequencing input was central memory CD4+ T cells from blood. These receptors were collected from a man younger than 40 with type 1 diabetes. CDR3s include the opening cysteine and the closing phenylalanine or tryptophan. A D gene is named only where the DNA matches it firmly. Some rows mark clone size as missing; the rest say once, few, many or name a class of expanded clone.

j_gene,v_gene,abundance,d_gene,CDR3aa,CDR3nt
TRBJ2-3,TRBV5-6,many,-,CASSFFKRLTDTQYF,TGTGCCAGCAGCTTTTTTAAGCGGCTCACAGATACGCAGTATTTT
TRBJ2-7,TRBV5-1,few,TRBD1,CASSSGQGAYEQYF,TGCGCCAGCAGCTCGGGACAGGGCGCCTACGAGCAGTACTTC
TRBJ2-3,TRBV5-1,-,TRBD2,CASSPRGATSTDTQYF,TGCGCCAGCTCCCCGCGGGGGGCAACTAGCACAGATACGCAGTATTTT
TRBJ2-6,TRBV29-1,few,-,CSVEDRAGANVLTF,TGCAGCGTTGAAGATCGGGCTGGGGCCAACGTCCTGACTTTC
TRBJ2-5,TRBV7-2,few,-,CASSAASETQYF,TGTGCCAGCAGCGCAGCGTCAGAGACCCAGTACTTC
TRBJ2-3,TRBV18,-,TRBD1,CASSPPTGGGGTDTQYF,TGTGCCAGCTCACCACCTACAGGGGGAGGTGGCACAGATACGCAGTATTTT
TRBJ2-1,TRBV10-3,-,-,CAISRVGPYNEQFF,TGTGCCATCAGTAGAGTAGGACCATACAATGAGCAGTTCTTC
TRBJ1-1,TRBV29-1,medium-sized,TRBD1,CSVPTGVKNTEAFF,TGCAGCGTACCGACAGGGGTCAAGAACACTGAAGCTTTCTTT
TRBJ1-5,TRBV6-6,-,TRBD1,CASSQDRGNQPQHF,TGTGCCAGCAGCCAGGACAGGGGCAATCAGCCCCAGCATTTT
TRBJ2-3,TRBV15,few,-,CATSRDPDPHSTDTQYF,TGTGCCACCAGCAGAGATCCGGATCCCCATAGCACAGATACGCAGTATTTT
TRBJ2-1,TRBV7-3,few,TRBD2,CASSPQSSGGADEQFF,TGTGCCAGCAGCCCCCAGTCTAGCGGGGGGGCCGATGAGCAGTTCTTC
TRBJ2-3,TRBV4-1,few,-,CASSQREGGGDTQYF,TGCGCCAGCAGCCAACGGGAAGGAGGAGGGGATACGCAGTATTTT
TRBJ2-7,TRBV27,-,-,CASSLSLVSSYEQYF,TGTGCCAGCAGTTTAAGCTTGGTGTCCTCCTACGAGCAGTACTTC
TRBJ2-7,TRBV6-5,-,-,CASSYSTHRPEQYF,TGTGCCAGCAGTTACTCGACTCACAGGCCCGAGCAGTACTTC
TRBJ1-5,TRBV30,few,-,CAWTTGTDQPQHF,TGTGCCTGGACTACAGGAACCGATCAGCCCCAGCATTTT
TRBJ1-2,TRBV9,-,TRBD1,CASSRITGAYGYTF,TGTGCCAGCAGCCGAATAACAGGGGCCTATGGCTACACCTTC
TRBJ2-1,TRBV7-3,-,-,CASSLARGEQFF,TGTGCCAGCAGCCTGGCGCGCGGTGAGCAGTTCTTC
TRBJ2-7,TRBV7-9,few,-,CASSLRDTLGEQYF,TGTGCCAGCAGCTTAAGGGACACCTTGGGCGAGCAGTACTTC
TRBJ1-1,TRBV6-5,-,-,CASKQQRNTEAFF,TGTGCCAGCAAACAACAGAGGAACACTGAAGCTTTCTTT
TRBJ1-5,TRBV10-2,few,-,CASSEGRDQPQHF,TGCGCCAGCAGTGAGGGGAGAGATCAGCCCCAGCATTTT
TRBJ2-7,TRBV7-2,once,TRBD1,CASSLGGGYSYEQYF,TGTGCCAGCAGCTTAGGAGGGGGCTACTCCTACGAGCAGTACTTC
TRBJ2-3,TRBV18,-,-,CASSPPGPRYTDTQYF,TGTGCCAGCTCACCTCCGGGTCCTAGGTACACAGATACGCAGTATTTT
TRBJ2-1,TRBV27,-,TRBD2,CASSPRTSHEQFF,TGTGCCAGCAGTCCCAGGACTAGCCATGAGCAGTTCTTC
TRBJ1-2,TRBV29-1,once,-,CSVEESYGYTF,TGCAGCGTTGAGGAGAGCTATGGCTACACCTTC
TRBJ2-5,TRBV28,-,TRBD1,CASSLSGTGKETQYF,TGTGCCAGCAGTTTGTCCGGGACAGGAAAAGAGACCCAGTACTTC
TRBJ1-2,TRBV7-9,-,-,CASSPTLGTRSSYGYTF,TGTGCCAGCAGCCCTACGCTGGGTACCCGGTCTTCCTATGGCTACACCTTC